The 4 T cell receptor beta chains in this list originate from one sample, sequenced in a study of T-cell reconstitution after alpha-beta-depleted transplantation in children. This sample's TCRbeta library carried unique molecular identifier barcodes. TCRdb reanalysed the PCR reads using MiXCR and keeps one entry per CDR3 protein. The top ten hold about 28% of the sample, which has about 980,000 distinct CDR3 sequences, roughly 29% seen once. Sequencing was performed on PBMCs, mostly from graft donor cells, taken 360 days after TCRalphabeta/CD19-depleted stem cell transplant. All receptors derive from a boy in the first two years of life who had a stem cell transplant for SCID, so the T cells may come from the graft donor.

This rearrangement joins TRBV27 to TRBJ2-1, with D possibly being TRBD1 or TRBD2 (5 bases each). Trimming shortened V by 6 bases and J by 4 bases, and 13 bases separated the two germline ends. The germline gives CDR1 MNHEY, CDR2 SMNVEV (reference sequence). The CDR3 is 14 residues long. CDR3 amino acids: CASRPTGPYNEQFF. The CDR3 DNA is TGTGCCAGCAGACCGACGGGACCTTACAATGAGCAGTTCTTC.

The chain employs TRBV7-2 and TRBJ2-7; D remains ambiguous. CDR3 size: 13 residues. Germline V gene lookup returns CDR1 SGHTA and CDR2 FQGNSA. The V end was cut by 3 bases, the J end by 3 bases, with 9 bases between. The DNA of the CDR3 is TGTGCCAGCAGCTTGTGGCAATACTACGAGCAGTACTTC. Translated: CASSLWQYYEQYF. The variable domain in full, with the rest retrieved from reference TRBV7-2 and TRBJ2-7, is GAGVSQSPSNKVTEKGKDVELRCDPISGHTALYWYRQSLGQGLEFLIYFQGNSAPDKSGLPSDRFSAERTGGSVSTLTIQRTQQEDSAVYLCASSLWQYYEQYFGPGTRLTVT.

This chain joins TRBV6-2 or TRBV6-3 and TRBJ2-1; perhaps TRBD1 as D (6 bases). This CDR3 comprises 15 residues. Germline V gene sequence: CDR1 MNHEY, CDR2 SVGEGT. V was clipped by 7 bases and J by 4 bases, with 17 bases between them. For the CDR3, the DNA is TGTGCCAGCACGCGATTTACAGGGTTGTACAATGAGCAGTTCTTC. Translated, it gives CASTRFTGLYNEQFF.

The gene calls are TRBV12-3 or TRBV12-4 and TRBJ2-1, with D maybe TRBD1 (5 bases). The CDR3 sequence is 15 residues long. V lost 6 bases, J lost 7 bases, and 19 bases lay in between. The CDR3 loop reads CASRGDGQGLNEQFF. CDR3 DNA: TGTGCCAGCAGAGGAGATGGGCAGGGCCTTAATGAGCAGTTCTTC.